The table lists the clone carrying this TCR beta chain with a few counts. The length of the CDR3 is 15 residues. V gave up 6 bases and J gave up 2 bases; unmatched junction bases: 8. CDR1 is MNHEY and CDR2 is SVGAGI in the germline V gene. These data originate in a study of blood T cell repertoires in COVID-19. In the source study's methods: Estimation of nucleated cell counts relied on the amplification of reference gene primers. The protocol was immunoSEQ multiplex PCR, while the TCRdb copy is restricted to in-frame clones and leaves out a portion. That table furnishes V, J and clone size, whereas the DNA furnished D and trimming. The repertoire holds under 300,000 clones, with around 82% as singletons.

V and J are TRBV6-5 and TRBJ2-3; 7 bases are shared with TRBD2. The TCR sequence derives from a woman aged 80 or over with active or convalescent COVID-19. The sequenced sample consisted of peripheral blood. CDR3 residues: CASRVGLAVTDTQYF. In DNA, the CDR3 is TGTGCCAGCAGAGTAGGCCTAGCGGTCACAGATACGCAGTATTTT.